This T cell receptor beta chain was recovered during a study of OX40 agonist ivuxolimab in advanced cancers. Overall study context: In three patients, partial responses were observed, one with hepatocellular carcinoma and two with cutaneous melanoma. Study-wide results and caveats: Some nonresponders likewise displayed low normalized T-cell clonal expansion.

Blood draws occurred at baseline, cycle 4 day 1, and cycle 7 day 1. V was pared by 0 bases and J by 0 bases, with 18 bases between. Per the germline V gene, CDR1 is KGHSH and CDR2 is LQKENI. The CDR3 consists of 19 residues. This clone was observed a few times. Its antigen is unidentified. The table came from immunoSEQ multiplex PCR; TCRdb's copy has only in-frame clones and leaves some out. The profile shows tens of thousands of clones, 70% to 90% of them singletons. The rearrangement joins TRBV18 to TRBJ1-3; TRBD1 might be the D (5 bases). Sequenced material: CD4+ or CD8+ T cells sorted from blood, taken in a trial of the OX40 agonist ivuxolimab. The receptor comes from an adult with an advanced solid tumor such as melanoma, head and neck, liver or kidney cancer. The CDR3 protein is CASSPPRRGRLNSGNTIYF. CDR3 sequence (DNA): TGTGCCAGCTCACCACCGAGAAGGGGCAGGCTAAACTCTGGAAACACCATATATTTT.